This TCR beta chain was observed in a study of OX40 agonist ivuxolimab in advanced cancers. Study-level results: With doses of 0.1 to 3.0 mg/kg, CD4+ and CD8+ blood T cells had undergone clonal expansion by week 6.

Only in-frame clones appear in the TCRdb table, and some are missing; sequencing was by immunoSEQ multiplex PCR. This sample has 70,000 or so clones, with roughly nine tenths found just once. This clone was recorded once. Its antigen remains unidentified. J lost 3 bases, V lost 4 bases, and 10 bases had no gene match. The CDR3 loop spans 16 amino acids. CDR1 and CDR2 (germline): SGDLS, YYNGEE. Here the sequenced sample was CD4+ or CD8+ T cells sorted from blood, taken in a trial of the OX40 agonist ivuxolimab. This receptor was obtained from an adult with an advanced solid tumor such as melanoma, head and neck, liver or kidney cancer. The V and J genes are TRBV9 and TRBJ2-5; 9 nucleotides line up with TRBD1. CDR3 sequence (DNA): TGTGCCAGCAGCAGCTACGAAGGACAGGGGAAAGAGACCCAGTACTTC. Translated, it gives CASSSYEGQGKETQYF.